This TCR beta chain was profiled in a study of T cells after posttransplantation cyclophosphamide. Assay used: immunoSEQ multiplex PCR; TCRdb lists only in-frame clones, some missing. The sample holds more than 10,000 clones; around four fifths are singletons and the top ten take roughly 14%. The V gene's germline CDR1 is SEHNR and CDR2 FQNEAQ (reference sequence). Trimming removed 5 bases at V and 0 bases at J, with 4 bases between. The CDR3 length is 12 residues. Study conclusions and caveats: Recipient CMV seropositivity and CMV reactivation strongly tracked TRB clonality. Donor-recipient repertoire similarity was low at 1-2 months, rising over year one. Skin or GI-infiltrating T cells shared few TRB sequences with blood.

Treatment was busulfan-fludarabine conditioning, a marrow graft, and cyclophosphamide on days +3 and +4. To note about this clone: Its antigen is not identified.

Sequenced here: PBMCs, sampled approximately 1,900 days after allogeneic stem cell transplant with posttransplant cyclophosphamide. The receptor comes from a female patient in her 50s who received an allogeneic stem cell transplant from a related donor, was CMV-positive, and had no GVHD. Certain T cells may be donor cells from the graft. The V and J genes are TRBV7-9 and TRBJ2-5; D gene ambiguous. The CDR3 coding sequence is TGTGCCAGCAGCCTAAACCAAGAGACCCAGTACTTC. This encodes CASSLNQETQYF.